This passage covers 14 T cell receptor beta chains from one sample sequenced in a study of T cells in Graves' hyperthyroidism and ophthalmopathy. TCR beta CDR3 regions were amplified from RNA transcripts. Carried out on the TCR CDR3, a first-round RT-PCR used the HTBI primer set. TCRdb analysed the multiplex PCR reads with MiXCR anew, one entry per CDR3 protein. Altogether about half a million distinct CDR3 sequences are present, around 15% being singletons, with the ten largest covering 25% to 30%. Sequencing was done on a sample of blood. The receptor set was obtained from a woman in her twenties or thirties with Graves' ophthalmopathy.

This clonotype appeared many times. The chain employs TRBV6-1 and TRBJ2-5; 10 bases fit TRBD1. V trimming: 4 bases; J trimming: 5 bases; junction bases outside the gene matches: 1. The CDR3 consists of 13 residues. Germline CDR1 is MNHNS and CDR2 is SASEGT. Here the CDR3 DNA reads TGTGCCAGCAGTGGGGGACAGGGGGAGACCCAGTACTTC. It is translated as CASSGGQGETQYF.

V usage is TRBV16 and J usage is TRBJ1-6, with D uncertain. V was shortened by 5 bases and J by 5 bases, with 7 bases between the two germline ends. In germline, CDR1 is KGHSY, CDR2 FQNENV. The CDR3 length is 13 residues. In nucleotides, the CDR3 is TGTGCCAGCAGCATGAGGGATAATTCACCCCTCCACTTT. Residues: CASSMRDNSPLHF.

CDR3 residues: CSALGTGAYEQYF. CDR3 DNA sequence: TGCAGCGCCCTCGGGACAGGGGCCTACGAGCAGTACTTC. The V call is TRBV29-1, the J call TRBJ2-7; 10 positions agree with TRBD1. The V and J ends lost 7 bases and 2 bases, in that order; junction bases with no gene match: 5. Germline CDR1 reads SQVTM; CDR2 reads ANQGSEA. The CDR3 sequence is 13 residues long.

This clonotype was counted many times. V gene TRBV5-6 combines with J gene TRBJ2-1; D is perhaps TRBD1 or TRBD2 (5 bases each). CDR1 SGHDT and CDR2 YYEEEE come from the germline V gene. The length of the CDR3 is 13 residues. V was cut by 2 bases and J by 5 bases, with 8 bases left in between. The CDR3 coding sequence is TGTGCCAGCAGCTTACCGGGACACAATGAGCAGTTCTTC. Amino acids: CASSLPGHNEQFF. Filled out from reference TRBV5-6 and TRBJ2-1, the complete variable domain reads DAGVTQSPTHLIKTRGQQVTLRCSPKSGHDTVSWYQQALGQGPQFIFQYYEEEERQRGNFPDRFSGHQFPNYSSELNVNALLLGDSALYLCASSLPGHNEQFFGPGTRLTVL.

Comments on this clonotype: This may arise from a read error, as a much more abundant clone is one base away. The rearrangement uses TRBV3-1 and TRBJ2-1, with 9 bases fitting TRBD1. The J call may be wrong; the DNA end is better matched by TRBJ2-7. The germline V gene has CDR1 LGHDT and CDR2 YNNKEL (reference sequence). The length of the CDR3 is 16 residues. CDR3 loop: CASSQNRGPFYNEQYF. The CDR3 nucleotides are TGTGCCAGCAGCCAGAACAGGGGGCCCTTCTACAATGAGCAGTACTTC.

This clonotype was detected ten times or more. The rearrangement links TRBV20-1 to TRBJ2-7; 8 nucleotides match TRBD2. V dropped 6 bases and J dropped 3; count of bases not matched to a gene: 7. Germline assignment: CDR1 DFQATT and CDR2 SNEGSKA (reference sequence). The CDR3 is 13 residues long. DNA for the CDR3: TGCAGTGCAATCGAAAGCGGGAGCTACGAGCAGTACTTC. Protein: CSAIESGSYEQYF.

V is TRBV29-1 and J is TRBJ2-5, with D perhaps matching TRBD1 or TRBD2 (5 bases each). Trimming left V 3 bases short and J 5 bases short, with 16 bases between. The CDR3 spans 14 residues. Germline CDR1 SQVTM, CDR2 ANQGSEA. CDR3 in amino acids: CSVDPRDLAETQYF. The CDR3 DNA sequence: TGCAGCGTTGACCCCAGGGACCTGGCGGAGACCCAGTACTTC.

This rearrangement joins TRBV9 to TRBJ2-1; the D is unclear. The V end was cut by 3 bases, the J end by 5 bases, with 9 bases between. Looked up from germline, CDR1 is SGDLS and CDR2 is YYNGEE. The CDR3 runs to 13 residues. The CDR3 DNA is TGTGCCAGCAGCGATACGCCTCACAATGAGCAGTTCTTC. The encoded protein is CASSDTPHNEQFF.

V and J are TRBV6-2 or TRBV6-3 and TRBJ2-7; 10 positions agree with TRBD1. The CDR3 is made up of 12 amino acids. V was clipped by 2 bases and J by 11 bases; unmatched bases: 3. CDR1 is MNHEY and CDR2 is SVGEGT in the germline V gene. This chain's CDR3 is CASSYGTGEEYF. The CDR3 DNA sequence: TGTGCCAGCAGTTACGGGACAGGGGAGGAGTACTTC.

For this clonotype: This may be a read error, as it is one base from a much larger clone. This chain uses TRBV6-1 with TRBJ2-1; D is unresolved. CDR3 length: 9 amino acids. Germline CDR1 MNHNS, CDR2 SASEGT. V was cut by 7 bases and J by 6 bases, with 1 base left in between. This chain's CDR3 is CASTNEQFF. The CDR3, as DNA: TGTGCCAGCACCAATGAGCAGTTCTTC.

The chain is built from TRBV29-1 and TRBJ2-3, with TRBD2 matching over 9 bases. The CDR3 is made up of 17 amino acids. The V and J ends lost 6 bases and 1 base, in that order; junction bases with no gene match: 14. The germline gives CDR1 SQVTM, CDR2 ANQGSEA. The CDR3 DNA follows: TGCAGCGTGTATTTCCCCTTGACTAGCGGCGGCACAGATACGCAGTATTTT. It codes for CSVYFPLTSGGTDTQYF.

Notes on this clonotype: The junction and the germline gene differ at one end; a read error may be behind it. This chain joins TRBV4-3 and TRBJ2-7; 11 bases agree with TRBD1. This CDR3 is 16 amino acids long. Per germline, CDR1 LGHNA and CDR2 YSLEER. The CDR3 nucleotides are TGCTCCAGCAGCCAAGATTGGACAGGGGGCATTGGCGAGCAGTACTTC. It is translated as CSSSQDWTGGIGEQYF.

V is TRBV7-9 and J is TRBJ2-1; no clear D gene. The CDR3 sequence is 15 residues long. Trimming left V 5 bases short and J 3 bases short, with 14 bases between. Germline V gene lookup returns CDR1 SEHNR and CDR2 FQNEAQ (reference sequence). The CDR3 coding sequence is TGTGCCAGCAGCCCCACGGATCTAGGCTACAATGAGCAGTTCTTC. Translated: CASSPTDLGYNEQFF.

Comment on this clonotype: This may be a read error: a much more frequent sequence differs by one nucleotide. Lacking the conserved final phenylalanine or tryptophan, this CDR3 likely reflects a read error. The V and J genes are TRBV12-3 or TRBV12-4 and TRBJ1-5, with D unresolved. The CDR3 spans 14 residues. The germline V and J ends were trimmed by 3 bases and 2 bases, with 8 bases remaining between them. Here the CDR3 reads CASSFSGGNQPQHL. In nucleotides, the CDR3 is TGTGCCAGCAGTTTTAGCGGGGGCAATCAGCCCCAGCATCTT.